This TCR beta chain comes out of a study of cytomegalovirus exposure and HLA in healthy donors. Findings and caveats of the study: The classifier reportedly diagnosed cytomegalovirus status with high sensitivity and specificity.

Researchers ran the PCR with 60 Vbeta and 13 Jbeta primers. Data came from immunoSEQ multiplex PCR; TCRdb stores just in-frame clones and leaves some out. The table shows about 150,000 clones, with approximately 71% occurring only once. Note on this clone: Its matching antigen is unknown.

The receptor was derived from a man in his late teens or twenties in good health and CMV-seropositive. Source material: PBMCs.

The CDR3 loop reads CASSPGRGTEAFF. CDR3 coding DNA: TGTGCCAGCAGTCCTGGTAGAGGCACTGAAGCTTTCTTT. J is TRBJ1-1 and V is TRBV6-5; D is undetermined. The CDR3 sequence is 13 residues long. V lost 5 bases and J 4 bases, leaving 11 bases between the germline ends. From germline, CDR1 is MNHEY and CDR2 SVGAGI.